This T cell receptor (beta chain) was profiled in a study of early T cells in non-severe SARS-CoV-2 infection. Using its own MiXCR run on the 5' RACE reads, TCRdb lists one record per CDR3 protein. The table has roughly 64,000 distinct CDR3 sequences, around 10% seen once. This clonotype has a handful of counts. This sequence originates from an adult who was a healthcare worker with PCR-confirmed SARS-CoV-2 infection or an uninfected control (not recorded which). The sample here was whole blood, taken at baseline.

The CDR3 DNA reads as TGTGCCAGCAGCTTAGTGGGGCAGGCGGGGGTTCAGTACTTC. Protein: CASSLVGQAGVQYF. The chain employs TRBV11-2 and TRBJ2-4; 7 bases line up with TRBD2. From germline, CDR1 is SGHAT and CDR2 FQNNGV. CDR3 length: 14 amino acids. The V gene end was trimmed by 1 base and the J gene end by 11 bases; junction bases not matched to a gene: 8. The full variable domain, with the rest looked up from reference TRBV11-2 and TRBJ2-4, is EAGVAQSPRYKIIEKRQSVAFWCNPISGHATLYWYQQILGQGPKLLIQFQNNGVVDDSQLPKDRFSAERLKGVDSTLKIQPAKLEDSAVYLCASSLVGQAGVQYFGAGTRLSVL.